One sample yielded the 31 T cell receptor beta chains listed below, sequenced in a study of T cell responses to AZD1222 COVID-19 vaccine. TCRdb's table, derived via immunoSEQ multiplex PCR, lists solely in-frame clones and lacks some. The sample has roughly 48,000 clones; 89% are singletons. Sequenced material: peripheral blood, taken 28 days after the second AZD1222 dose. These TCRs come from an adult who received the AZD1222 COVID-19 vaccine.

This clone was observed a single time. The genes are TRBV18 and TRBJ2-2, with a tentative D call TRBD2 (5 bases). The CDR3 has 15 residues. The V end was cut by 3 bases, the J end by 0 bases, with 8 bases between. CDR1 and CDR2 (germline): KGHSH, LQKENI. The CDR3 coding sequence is TGTGCCAGCTCACCCCCCGGGGCGAACACCGGGGAGCTGTTTTTT. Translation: CASSPPGANTGELFF.

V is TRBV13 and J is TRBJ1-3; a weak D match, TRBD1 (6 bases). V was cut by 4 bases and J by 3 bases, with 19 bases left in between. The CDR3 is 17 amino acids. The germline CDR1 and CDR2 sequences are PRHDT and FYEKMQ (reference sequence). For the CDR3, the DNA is TGTGCCAGCAGCTCGGGAGAGGGGGGTTTAGGTGGAAACACCATATATTTT. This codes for CASSSGEGGLGGNTIYF.

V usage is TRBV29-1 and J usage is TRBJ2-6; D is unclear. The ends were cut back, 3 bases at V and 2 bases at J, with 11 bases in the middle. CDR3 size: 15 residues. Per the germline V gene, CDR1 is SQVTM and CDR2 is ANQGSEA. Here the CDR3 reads CSVDSGIPGANVLTF. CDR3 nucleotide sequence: TGCAGCGTTGATTCAGGTATCCCTGGGGCCAACGTCCTGACTTTC.

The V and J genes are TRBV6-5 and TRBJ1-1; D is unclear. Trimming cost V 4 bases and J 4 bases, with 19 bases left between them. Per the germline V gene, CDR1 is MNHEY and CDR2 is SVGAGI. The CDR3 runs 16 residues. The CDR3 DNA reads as TGTGCCAGCAGTTTCTCATCCGCTCGTGGGAGCACTGAAGCTTTCTTT. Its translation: CASSFSSARGSTEAFF.

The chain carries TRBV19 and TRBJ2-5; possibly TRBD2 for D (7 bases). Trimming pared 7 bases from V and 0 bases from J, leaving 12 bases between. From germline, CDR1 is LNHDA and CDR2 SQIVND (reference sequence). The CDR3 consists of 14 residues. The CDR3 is CASKRGANQETQYF. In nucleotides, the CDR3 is TGTGCCAGTAAACGGGGGGCAAACCAAGAGACCCAGTACTTC.

The DNA for the CDR3 is TGTGCCAGCAGTGAACGGACAGGGGGCCCCTACGAGCAGTACTTC. This translates into CASSERTGGPYEQYF. V and J are TRBV6-1 and TRBJ2-7, with 11 positions matching TRBD1. CDR3 size: 15 residues. V shed 2 bases and J 2 bases; nucleotides not matched to a gene: 2. The germline V gene has CDR1 MNHNS and CDR2 SASEGT.

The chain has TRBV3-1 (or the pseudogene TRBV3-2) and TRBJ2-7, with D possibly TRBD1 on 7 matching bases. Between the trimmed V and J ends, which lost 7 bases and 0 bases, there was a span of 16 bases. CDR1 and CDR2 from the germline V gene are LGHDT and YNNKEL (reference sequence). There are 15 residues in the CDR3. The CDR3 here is CASTGGQSRSYEQYF. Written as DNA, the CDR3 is TGTGCCAGCACCGGGGGACAGTCCCGCTCCTACGAGCAGTACTTC.

Written as DNA, the CDR3 is TGTGCCAGCAGTCAAGGGGGCAATGAGCAGTTCTTC. Encoded protein: CASSQGGNEQFF. The chain links TRBV9 to TRBJ2-1, with D possibly matching TRBD1 (6 bases). Trimming took off 5 bases at V and 6 bases at J, with 9 bases between the two ends. Germline V lookup: CDR1 SGDLS, CDR2 YYNGEE. The CDR3 totals 12 residues.

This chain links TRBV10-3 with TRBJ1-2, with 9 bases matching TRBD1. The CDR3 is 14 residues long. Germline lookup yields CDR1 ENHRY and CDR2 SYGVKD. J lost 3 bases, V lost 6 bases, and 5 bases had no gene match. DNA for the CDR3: TGTGCCATCAGGGGACAGGGACAAGACTATGGCTACACCTTC. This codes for CAIRGQGQDYGYTF.

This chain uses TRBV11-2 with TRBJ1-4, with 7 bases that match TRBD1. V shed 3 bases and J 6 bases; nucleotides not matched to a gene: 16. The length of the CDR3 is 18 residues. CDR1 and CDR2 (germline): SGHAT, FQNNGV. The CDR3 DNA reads TGTGCCAGCAGCTTCGGCTGGGGGACCACAGGGGATCATGAAAAACTGTTTTTT. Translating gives CASSFGWGTTGDHEKLFF.

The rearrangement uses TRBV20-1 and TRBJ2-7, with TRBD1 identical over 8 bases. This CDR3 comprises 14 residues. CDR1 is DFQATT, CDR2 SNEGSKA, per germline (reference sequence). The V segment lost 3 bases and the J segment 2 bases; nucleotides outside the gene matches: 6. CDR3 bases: TGCAGTGCTAGTGTGGACAGGGCGACCTACGAGCAGTACTTC. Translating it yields CSASVDRATYEQYF.

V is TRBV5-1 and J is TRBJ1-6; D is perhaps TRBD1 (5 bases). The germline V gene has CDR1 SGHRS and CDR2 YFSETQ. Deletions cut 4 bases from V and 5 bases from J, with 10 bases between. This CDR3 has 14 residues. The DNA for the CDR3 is TGCGCCAGCAGCCAGGGCGGAAATAATTCACCCCTCCACTTT. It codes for CASSQGGNNSPLHF.

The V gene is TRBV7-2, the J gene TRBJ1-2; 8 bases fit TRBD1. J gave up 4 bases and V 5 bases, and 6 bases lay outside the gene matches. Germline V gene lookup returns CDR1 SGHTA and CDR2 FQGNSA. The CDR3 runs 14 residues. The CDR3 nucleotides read TGTGCCAGCAGCGTCAGGGGGCTGGCCTATGGCTACACCTTC. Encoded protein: CASSVRGLAYGYTF.

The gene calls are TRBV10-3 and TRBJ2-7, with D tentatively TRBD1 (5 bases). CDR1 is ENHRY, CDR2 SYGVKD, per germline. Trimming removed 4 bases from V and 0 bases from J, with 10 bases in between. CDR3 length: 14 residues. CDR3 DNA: TGTGCCATCAGTGCTGGGGCATCCTCCTACGAGCAGTACTTC. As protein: CAISAGASSYEQYF.

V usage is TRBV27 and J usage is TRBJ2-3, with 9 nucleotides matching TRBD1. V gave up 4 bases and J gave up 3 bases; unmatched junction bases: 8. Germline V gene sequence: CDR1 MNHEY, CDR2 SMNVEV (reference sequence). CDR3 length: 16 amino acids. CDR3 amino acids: CASSSLGDRATDTQYF. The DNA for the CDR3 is TGTGCCAGCAGTTCGTTAGGGGACAGGGCAACAGATACGCAGTATTTT.

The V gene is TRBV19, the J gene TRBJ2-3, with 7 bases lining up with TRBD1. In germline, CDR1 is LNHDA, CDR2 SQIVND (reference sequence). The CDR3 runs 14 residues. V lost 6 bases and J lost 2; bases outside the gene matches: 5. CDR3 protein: CASSIQGNTDTQYF. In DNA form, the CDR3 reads TGTGCCAGTAGCATACAGGGGAACACAGATACGCAGTATTTT.

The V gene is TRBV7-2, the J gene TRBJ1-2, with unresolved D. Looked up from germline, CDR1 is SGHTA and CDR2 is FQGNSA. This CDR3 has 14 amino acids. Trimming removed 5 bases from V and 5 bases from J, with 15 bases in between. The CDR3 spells CASSLIHVLYGYTF. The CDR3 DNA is TGTGCCAGCAGCCTGATTCATGTCCTGTATGGCTACACCTTC.

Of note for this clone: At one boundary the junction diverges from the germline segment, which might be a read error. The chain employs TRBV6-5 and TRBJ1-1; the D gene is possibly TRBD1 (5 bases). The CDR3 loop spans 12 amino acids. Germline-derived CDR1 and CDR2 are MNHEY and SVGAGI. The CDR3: CSPGPVNTEAFF. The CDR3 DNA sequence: TGCTCCCCGGGGCCGGTGAACACTGAAGCTTTCTTT.

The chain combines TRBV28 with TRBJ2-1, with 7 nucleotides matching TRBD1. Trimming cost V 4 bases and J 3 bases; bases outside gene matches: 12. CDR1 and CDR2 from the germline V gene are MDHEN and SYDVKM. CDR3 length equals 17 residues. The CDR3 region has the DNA TGTGCCAGCAGTTCATCTTTGACAGGGAAGGGCTACAATGAGCAGTTCTTC. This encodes CASSSSLTGKGYNEQFF.

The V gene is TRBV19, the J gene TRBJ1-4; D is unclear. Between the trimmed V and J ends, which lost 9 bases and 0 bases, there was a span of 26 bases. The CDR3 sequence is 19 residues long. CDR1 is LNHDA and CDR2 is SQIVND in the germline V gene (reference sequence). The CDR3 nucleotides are TGTGCCAGCCGCAATATGGTTCCGCCCCAAAATTCAACTAATGAAAAACTGTTTTTT. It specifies CASRNMVPPQNSTNEKLFF.

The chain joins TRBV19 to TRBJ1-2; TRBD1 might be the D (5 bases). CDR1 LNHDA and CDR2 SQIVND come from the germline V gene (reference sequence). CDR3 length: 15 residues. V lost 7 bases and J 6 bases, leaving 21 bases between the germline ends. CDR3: CASTPAGRVDDGYTF. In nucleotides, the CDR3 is TGTGCCAGTACCCCGGCGGGCAGGGTGGATGATGGCTACACCTTC. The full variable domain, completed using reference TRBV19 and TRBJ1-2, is DGGITQSPKYLFRKEGQNVTLSCEQNLNHDAMYWYRQDPGQGLRLIYYSQIVNDFQKGDIAEGYSVSREKKESFPLTVTSAQKNPTAFYLCASTPAGRVDDGYTFGSGTRLTVV.

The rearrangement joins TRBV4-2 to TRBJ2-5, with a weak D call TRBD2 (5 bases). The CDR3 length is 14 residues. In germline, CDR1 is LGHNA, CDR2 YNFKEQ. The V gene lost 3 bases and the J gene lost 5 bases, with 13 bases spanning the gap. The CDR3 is CASSHGLERETQYF. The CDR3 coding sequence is TGTGCCAGCAGCCATGGACTTGAGCGGGAGACCCAGTACTTC.

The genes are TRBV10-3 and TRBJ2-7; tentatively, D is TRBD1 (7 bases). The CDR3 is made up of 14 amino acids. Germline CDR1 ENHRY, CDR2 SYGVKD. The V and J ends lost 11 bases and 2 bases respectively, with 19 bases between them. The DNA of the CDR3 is TGTGCCTCCGACCCCGGGGGACAGCCCTACGAGCAGTACTTC. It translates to CASDPGGQPYEQYF.

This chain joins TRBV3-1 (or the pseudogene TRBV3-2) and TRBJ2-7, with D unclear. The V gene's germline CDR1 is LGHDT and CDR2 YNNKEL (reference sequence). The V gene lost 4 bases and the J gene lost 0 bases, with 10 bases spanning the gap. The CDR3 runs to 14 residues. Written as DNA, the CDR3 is TGTGCCAGCAGCCCTCTCCCGAGCTCCTACGAGCAGTACTTC. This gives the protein CASSPLPSSYEQYF.

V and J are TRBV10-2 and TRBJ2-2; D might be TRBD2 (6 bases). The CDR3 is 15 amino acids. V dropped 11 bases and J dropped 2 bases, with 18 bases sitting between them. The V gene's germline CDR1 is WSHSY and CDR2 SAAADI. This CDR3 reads CAGKDRDLNTGELFF. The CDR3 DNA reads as TGCGCCGGAAAAGACCGGGACTTAAACACCGGGGAGCTGTTTTTT.

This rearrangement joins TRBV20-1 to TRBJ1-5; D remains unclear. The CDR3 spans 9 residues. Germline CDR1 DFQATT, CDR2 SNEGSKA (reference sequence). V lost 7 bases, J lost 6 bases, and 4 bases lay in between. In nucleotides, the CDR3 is TGCAGTGTAGGTCAGCCCCAGCATTTT. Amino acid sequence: CSVGQPQHF.

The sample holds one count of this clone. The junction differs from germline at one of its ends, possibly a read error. CDR3 DNA: TGTGCCACCAGCAGGGGAGGCTCCTACGGGCAGTACTTC. Its protein product is CATSRGGSYGQYF. The chain has TRBV15 and TRBJ2-7, with D possibly matching TRBD2 (6 bases). The CDR3 spans 13 residues. The germline CDR1 and CDR2 sequences are LNHNV and YYDKDF (reference sequence).

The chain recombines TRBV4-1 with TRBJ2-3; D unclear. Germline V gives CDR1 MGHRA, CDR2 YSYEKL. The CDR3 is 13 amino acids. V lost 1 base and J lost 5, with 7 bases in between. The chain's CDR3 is CASSQGWVDTQYF. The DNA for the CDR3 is TGCGCCAGCAGCCAAGGTTGGGTAGATACGCAGTATTTT.

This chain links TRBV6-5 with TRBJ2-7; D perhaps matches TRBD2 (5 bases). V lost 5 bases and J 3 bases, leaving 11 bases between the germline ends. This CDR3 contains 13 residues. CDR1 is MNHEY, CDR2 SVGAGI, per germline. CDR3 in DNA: TGTGCCAGCAGTAGGAGGCTTAACTACGAGCAGTACTTC. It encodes CASSRRLNYEQYF.

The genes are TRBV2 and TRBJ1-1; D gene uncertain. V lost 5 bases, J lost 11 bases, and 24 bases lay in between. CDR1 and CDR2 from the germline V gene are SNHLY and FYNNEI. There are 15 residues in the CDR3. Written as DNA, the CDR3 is TGTGCCAGCAGTACTCTCCGGGGTCCCCTTGGGAGGGCTTTCTTT. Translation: CASSTLRGPLGRAFF.

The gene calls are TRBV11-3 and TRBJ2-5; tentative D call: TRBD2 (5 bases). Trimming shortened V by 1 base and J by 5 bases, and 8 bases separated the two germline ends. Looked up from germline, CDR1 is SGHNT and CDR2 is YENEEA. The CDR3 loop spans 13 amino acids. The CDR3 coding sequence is TGTGCCAGCAGCTTAGCCGGGAAGGAGACCCAGTACTTC. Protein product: CASSLAGKETQYF.